This TCR beta chain derives from a study of memory CD8 T cells in hepatitis C reinfection. Study in general: HCV reinfection meant a positive HCV RNA test after two negative tests at least 60 days apart. Late or post reinfection samples were taken 12 to 24 weeks after detection. Study results and limitations: With four to six donors, public clonotype conclusions could not be definitive.

As regards this clone: Antigen specificity is unknown.

Between the trimmed V and J ends, which lost 1 base and 0 bases, there was a span of 11 bases. Germline CDR1 SGHNT, CDR2 YENEEA. The CDR3 extends over 16 amino acids. The time point here: late/post reinfection, 12 to 24 weeks after detection. The sorted cells went straight to TCR sequencing with no prior in vitro expansion. People who inject drugs from Montreal's HEPCO study were the donors. Clones were read by immunoSEQ multiplex PCR, and TCRdb kept only the in-frame ones, dropping some. In the table there are tens of thousands of clones, 89% of which are singletons. This chain links TRBV11-3 with TRBJ2-3; weak D call: TRBD2 (6 bases). The sequencing sample was made of naive CD8+ T cells sorted from blood. This clonotype was sampled from a man younger than 30 with hepatitis C virus infection. CDR3 in DNA: TGTGCCAGCAGCTTAGGAGGCGGGGCTAGCACAGATACGCAGTATTTT. Its protein product is CASSLGGGASTDTQYF.